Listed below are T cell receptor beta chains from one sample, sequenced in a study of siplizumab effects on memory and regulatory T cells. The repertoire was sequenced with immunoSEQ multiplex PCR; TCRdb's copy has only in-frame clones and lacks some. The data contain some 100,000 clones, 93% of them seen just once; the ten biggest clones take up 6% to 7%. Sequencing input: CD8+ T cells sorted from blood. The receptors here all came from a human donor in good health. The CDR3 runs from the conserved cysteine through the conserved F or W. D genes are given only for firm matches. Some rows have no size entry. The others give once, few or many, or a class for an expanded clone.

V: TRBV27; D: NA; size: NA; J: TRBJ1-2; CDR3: CASSLGVTYGYTF; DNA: TGTGCCAGCAGTTTAGGGGTTACCTATGGCTACACCTTC
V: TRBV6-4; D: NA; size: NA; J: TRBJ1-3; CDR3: CASSLVYACSTIYF; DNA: TGTGCCAGCAGTTTGGTCTACGCGTGTAGCACCATATATTTT
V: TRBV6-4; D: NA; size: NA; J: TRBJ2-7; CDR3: CASSDSTRPYEQYF; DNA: TGTGCCAGCAGTGACTCGACTCGTCCCTACGAGCAGTACTTC
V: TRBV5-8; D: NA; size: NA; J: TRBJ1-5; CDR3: CASSPYHDNQPQHF; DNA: TGTGCCAGCAGCCCTTACCATGACAATCAGCCCCAGCATTTT
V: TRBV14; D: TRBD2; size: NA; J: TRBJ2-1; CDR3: CASSQGREDPSSYNEQFF; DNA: TGTGCCAGCAGCCAAGGACGGGAGGACCCGAGCTCCTACAATGAGCAGTTCTTC
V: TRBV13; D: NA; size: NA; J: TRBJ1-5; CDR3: CASSLRNQPQHF; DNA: TGTGCCAGCAGCTTGAGAAATCAGCCCCAGCATTTT
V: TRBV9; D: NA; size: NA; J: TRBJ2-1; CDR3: CASSVSGGYNEQFF; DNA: TGTGCCAGCAGCGTCTCAGGGGGGTACAATGAGCAGTTCTTC
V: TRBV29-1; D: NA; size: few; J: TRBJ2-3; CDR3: CSAGQLGHTDTQYF; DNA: TGCAGCGCTGGACAGTTAGGGCACACAGATACGCAGTATTTT
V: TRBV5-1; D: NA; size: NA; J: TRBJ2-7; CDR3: CASSLAGLGDEQYF; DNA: TGCGCCAGCAGCTTGGCCGGACTCGGTGACGAGCAGTACTTC
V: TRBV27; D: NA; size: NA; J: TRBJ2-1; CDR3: CASRPNGGLSYNEQFF; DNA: TGTGCCAGCAGACCGAATGGGGGCCTCTCCTACAATGAGCAGTTCTTC
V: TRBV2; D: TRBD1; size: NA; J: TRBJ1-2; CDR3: CASTTGEDYGYTF; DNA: TGTGCCAGTACGACAGGGGAGGACTATGGCTACACCTTC
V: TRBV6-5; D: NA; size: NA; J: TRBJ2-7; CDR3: CASSYAAAYYEQYF; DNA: TGTGCCAGCAGTTACGCGGCAGCCTACTACGAGCAGTACTTC
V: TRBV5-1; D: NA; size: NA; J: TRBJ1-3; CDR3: CASSLGQTISGNTIYF; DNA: TGCGCCAGCAGCTTGGGACAGACCATCTCTGGAAACACCATATATTTT
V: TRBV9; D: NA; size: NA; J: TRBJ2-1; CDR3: CASSVESAGGNEQFF; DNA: TGTGCCAGCAGCGTAGAATCTGCAGGGGGGAATGAGCAGTTCTTC
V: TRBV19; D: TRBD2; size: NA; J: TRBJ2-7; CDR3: CASSMASGGSSSYEQYF; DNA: TGTGCCAGTAGTATGGCTAGCGGGGGCTCAAGCTCCTACGAGCAGTACTTC
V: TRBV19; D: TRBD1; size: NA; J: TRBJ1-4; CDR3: CASSTGTGDVEKLFF; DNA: TGTGCCAGTAGCACGGGGACAGGCGATGTTGAAAAACTGTTTTTT
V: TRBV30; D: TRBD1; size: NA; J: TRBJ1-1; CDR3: CAWGDGQGPNTEAFF; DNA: TGTGCCTGGGGAGACGGACAGGGGCCGAACACTGAAGCTTTCTTT
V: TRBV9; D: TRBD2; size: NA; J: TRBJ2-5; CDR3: CASSAYGEGGQETQYF; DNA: TGTGCCAGCAGCGCGTACGGGGAGGGAGGCCAAGAGACCCAGTACTTC
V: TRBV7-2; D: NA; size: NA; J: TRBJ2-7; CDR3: CASSQGRSKKEQYF; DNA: TGTGCCAGCAGCCAGGGAAGGTCTAAAAAAGAGCAGTACTTC
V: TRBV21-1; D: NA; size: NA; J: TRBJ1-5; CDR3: CASSPKRGRGNQPQHF; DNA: TGTGCCAGCAGCCCCAAGAGGGGCCGGGGCAATCAGCCCCAGCATTTT
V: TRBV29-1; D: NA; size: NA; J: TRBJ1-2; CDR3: CSVEAGATSGYTF; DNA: TGCAGCGTTGAAGCGGGAGCAACCTCTGGCTACACCTTC
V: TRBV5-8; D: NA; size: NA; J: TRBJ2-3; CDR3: CASSSSGSSTDTQYF; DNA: TGTGCCAGCAGCTCGTCCGGAAGTAGCACAGATACGCAGTATTTT
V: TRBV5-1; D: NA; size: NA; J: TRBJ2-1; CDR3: CASRPDDGAYNEQFF; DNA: TGCGCCAGCAGACCCGACGATGGGGCCTACAATGAGCAGTTCTTC
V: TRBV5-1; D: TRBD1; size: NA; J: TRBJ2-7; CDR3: CASSIGGTGNYEQYF; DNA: TGCGCCAGCAGCATAGGGGGGACAGGGAACTACGAGCAGTACTTC
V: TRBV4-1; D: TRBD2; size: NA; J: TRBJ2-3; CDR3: CASSGTSGISSTDTQYF; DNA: TGCGCCAGCAGCGGGACTAGCGGGATTTCGAGCACAGATACGCAGTATTTT
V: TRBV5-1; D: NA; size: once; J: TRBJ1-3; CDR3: CASSSRDGDVSIYF; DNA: TGCGCCAGCAGCTCCAGGGACGGGGATGTCTCCATATATTTT
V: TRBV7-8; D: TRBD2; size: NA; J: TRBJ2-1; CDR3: CASSLEPSGGTYNEQFF; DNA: TGTGCCAGCAGCTTGGAGCCTAGCGGGGGGACCTACAATGAGCAGTTCTTC